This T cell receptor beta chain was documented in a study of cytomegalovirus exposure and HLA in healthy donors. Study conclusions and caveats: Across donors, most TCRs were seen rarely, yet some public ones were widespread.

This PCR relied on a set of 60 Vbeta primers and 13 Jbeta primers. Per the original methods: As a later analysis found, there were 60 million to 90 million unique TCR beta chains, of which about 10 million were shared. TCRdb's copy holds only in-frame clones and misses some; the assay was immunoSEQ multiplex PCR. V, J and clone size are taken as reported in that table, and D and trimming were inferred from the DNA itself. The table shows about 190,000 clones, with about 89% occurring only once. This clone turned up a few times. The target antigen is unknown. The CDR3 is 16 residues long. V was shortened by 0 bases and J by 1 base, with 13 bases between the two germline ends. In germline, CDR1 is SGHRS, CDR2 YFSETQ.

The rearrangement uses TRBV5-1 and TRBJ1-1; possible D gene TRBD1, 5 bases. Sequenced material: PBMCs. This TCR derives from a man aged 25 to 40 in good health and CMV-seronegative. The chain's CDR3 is CASSLAPGETNTEAFF. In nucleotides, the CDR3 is TGCGCCAGCAGCTTGGCCCCGGGGGAAACGAACACTGAAGCTTTCTTT.